This T cell receptor (beta chain) emerged from a study of blood T cell repertoires in COVID-19. Study background: Samples came from the United States, Italy and Spain, spanning acute and convalescent COVID-19.

The data were produced by immunoSEQ multiplex PCR, yet TCRdb's version contains in-frame clones alone and is incomplete. The profile shows about 200,000 clones, roughly 84% of them singletons. Input material: peripheral blood. The receptor comes from a man aged 50 or older with COVID-19, enrolled during active disease.

The CDR3 nucleotides are TGTGCCAGCAGTTCGGGACAGGACACCGGGGAGCTGTTTTTT. Residues: CASSSGQDTGELFF. The V call is TRBV6-2 or TRBV6-3, the J call TRBJ2-2, with 8 bases lining up with TRBD1. The CDR3 is 14 amino acids. The V and J ends lost 4 bases and 3 bases, in that order; junction bases with no gene match: 1. Germline lookup yields CDR1 MNHEY and CDR2 SVGEGT.